The rows below give T cell receptor beta chains drawn from one sample of a study of T cell responses to AZD1222 COVID-19 vaccine. Profiling relied on immunoSEQ multiplex PCR, and the TCRdb table lists in-frame clones only, not all of them. The table lists around 29,000 clones, roughly 92% of them singletons, with more than 7% in the top ten. The source material was peripheral blood, sampled on day 0 of AZD1222 vaccination. These receptors all come from an adult in good health. The conserved cysteine and the conserved F or W are not part of the CDR3 here.

v_gene	CDR3aa
TRBV25-1	ASSERRQGNNNEQF
TRBV14	ASSHGGAGEKLF
TRBV15	ATSPGQGYEQY
TRBV7-8	ASSPGLGLAGNEQF
TRBV27	ASSLWQGPGELF
TRBV20-1	SGGTTEAF
TRBV7-9	ASSLTGPSGYT
TRBV19	ASSIMDRGGEKLF
TRBV3-1/TRBV3-2	ASSQRGRGLF
TRBV18	ASSPLSRLRTDTQY
TRBV10-2	ASAGLKNTEAF